The clone carrying this TCR beta chain was recorded a few times. The data stem from a study of T-cell reconstitution after alpha-beta-depleted transplantation in children. For TCRbeta, the library was prepared with unique molecular identifiers. In TCRdb, the PCR reads were re-called with MiXCR into one record per CDR3 protein. The sample lists hundreds of thousands of distinct CDR3 sequences; about 17% were seen once. Between the trimmed V and J ends, which lost 5 bases and 5 bases, there was a span of 18 bases. CDR3 size: 15 residues. CDR1 and CDR2 from the germline V gene are MNHEY and SMNVEV (reference sequence).

Here the sequenced sample was PBMCs from the stem cell graft donor, taken from the stem cell graft. The chain is built from TRBV27 and TRBJ1-1; maybe TRBD1 (6 bases). The sequence was obtained from a human donor who donated a stem cell graft to a child with acute lymphoblastic leukemia. This CDR3 is CASSLPPTGTTEAFF. Here the CDR3 DNA reads TGTGCCAGCAGTCTGCCTCCGACAGGTACGACTGAAGCTTTCTTT.